These 13 T cell receptor beta chains were all obtained from the same sample, sequenced in a study of Ad26.COV2.S vaccination and SARS-CoV-2 variants. Only in-frame clones appear in the TCRdb table, and some are missing; sequencing was by immunoSEQ multiplex PCR. The data hold 300,000 to 450,000 clones, with 70% to 90% observed a single time. The sample's treatment: around 19 received Ad26.COV2.S at low or high dose, single or two shots; a few received placebo; per-sample allocation not given. Material that was analyzed had been drawn on day 63 after the first vaccine or placebo injection. Specimen: peripheral blood, collected in a trial of Ad26.COV2.S vaccine versus placebo. The receptor source for this set is a person aged 18-65 years who received the Ad26.COV2.S COVID-19 vaccine or a placebo.

The chain joins TRBV6-1 to TRBJ1-2; D not certain. Trimming shortened V by 2 bases and J by 0 bases, and 7 bases separated the two germline ends. The V gene's germline CDR1 is MNHNS and CDR2 SASEGT. The CDR3 spans 14 residues. The CDR3 region is CASSEHTANYGYTF. CDR3 DNA: TGTGCCAGCAGTGAACACACGGCTAACTATGGCTACACCTTC.

The chain uses TRBV5-4 and TRBJ2-1; 8 nucleotides line up with TRBD2. Trimming removed 0 bases from V and 10 bases from J; junction bases left unmatched: 6. CDR1 is SGHNT and CDR2 is YYREEE in the germline V gene (reference sequence). CDR3 length equals 14 residues. The CDR3 sequence: CASSLVGGANEQFF. The CDR3 DNA follows: TGTGCCAGCAGCTTGGTCGGGGGGGCGAACGAGCAGTTCTTC.

Many counts were recorded for this clone. The chain couples TRBV5-6 to TRBJ1-6; 7 nucleotides align to TRBD1. The CDR3 covers 16 residues. V shed 4 bases and J 0 bases; nucleotides not matched to a gene: 4. Germline V gene sequence: CDR1 SGHDT, CDR2 YYEEEE. The DNA of the CDR3 is TGTGCCAGCAGCGCGACAGGGAGCTCCTATAATTCACCCCTCCACTTT. Translation gives CASSATGSSYNSPLHF.

This chain uses TRBV2 with TRBJ2-1, with TRBD1 matching 11 bases. CDR3 length: 14 amino acids. In germline, CDR1 is SNHLY, CDR2 FYNNEI. The V gene end was trimmed by 6 bases and the J gene end by 10 bases; junction bases not matched to a gene: 8. The CDR3 DNA is TGTGCCAGCAGCACCGGGACAGGGGGTGAGGAGCAGTTCTTC. It is translated as CASSTGTGGEEQFF.

This chain joins TRBV30 and TRBJ2-3; D perhaps matches TRBD1 (6 bases). With 2 bases removed from V and 0 bases from J, the gap between germline ends came to 9 bases. CDR1 is GTSNPN, CDR2 SVGIG, per germline (reference sequence). The CDR3 is 14 amino acids. The CDR3 is CAWSRGQSTDTQYF. The CDR3 DNA reads TGTGCCTGGAGTCGAGGACAGAGCACAGATACGCAGTATTTT.

This sequence joins TRBV7-6 and TRBJ2-3, with D unresolved. The V and J ends lost 6 bases and 4 bases respectively, with 14 bases between them. In germline, CDR1 is SGHVS, CDR2 FNYEAQ. This CDR3 is built from 14 residues. In DNA, the CDR3 is TGTGCCAGCAGTTCAACCCCCCCGCCAGATACGCAGTATTTT. Protein product: CASSSTPPPDTQYF.

The genes are TRBV10-1 and TRBJ2-3, with D unresolved. The CDR3 consists of 17 residues. V was trimmed by 0 bases and J by 0 bases, leaving 13 bases between them. Germline CDR1 WNHNN, CDR2 SYGVQD (reference sequence). The CDR3, as DNA: TGCGCCAGCAGTGAGTCGGGTAGGCGGTCAAGCACAGATACGCAGTATTTT. Translation: CASSESGRRSSTDTQYF.

This clone was counted a few times. The chain couples TRBV5-6 to TRBJ2-1; tentatively, D is TRBD1 or TRBD2 (5 bases each). CDR3 length: 14 amino acids. From germline, CDR1 is SGHDT and CDR2 YYEEEE. The V end was cut by 0 bases, the J end by 9 bases, with 13 bases between. This CDR3 reads CASSLVGTRGEQFF. In DNA, the CDR3 is TGTGCCAGCAGCTTGGTGGGGACCCGGGGTGAGCAGTTCTTC.

This rearrangement joins TRBV19 to TRBJ2-5, with D unresolved. CDR1 is LNHDA and CDR2 is SQIVND in the germline V gene (reference sequence). Deletions cut 5 bases from V and 4 bases from J, with 11 bases between. The CDR3 sequence is 13 residues long. For the CDR3, the DNA is TGTGCCAGTAGTCTATCTTCCCTAGAGACCCAGTACTTC. Translated: CASSLSSLETQYF.

This clone was seen a handful of times. The same CDR3 is also encoded by other DNA sequences in this sample. The chain couples TRBV19 to TRBJ1-2; D gene uncertain. The CDR3 covers 13 residues. Trimming took 2 bases from V and 3 from J, leaving 7 bases between them. Germline loops: CDR1 LNHDA, CDR2 SQIVND (reference sequence). CDR3 nucleotide sequence: TGTGCCAGTAGTATATCGGGTGACTATGGCTACACCTTC. It translates to CASSISGDYGYTF.

The chain joins TRBV4-3 to TRBJ1-3, with TRBD1 matching over 8 bases. In germline, CDR1 is LGHNA, CDR2 YSLEER. This CDR3 spans 16 amino acids. J lost 5 bases, V lost 0 bases, and 6 bases had no gene match. The CDR3, as DNA: TGCGCCAGCAGCCAAGAAGTCGGGACAGGTCGAAACACCATATATTTT. Encoded protein: CASSQEVGTGRNTIYF.

The chain carries TRBV6-1 and TRBJ2-1, with 7 bases aligning to TRBD1. Germline CDR1 MNHNS, CDR2 SASEGT. Germline trimming cut 2 bases from V and 2 bases from J; bases unmatched to any gene: 6. This CDR3 is built from 16 residues. The CDR3 protein is CASSEPGQVPYNEQFF. As DNA, the CDR3 is TGTGCCAGCAGTGAACCCGGACAGGTTCCCTACAATGAGCAGTTCTTC.

The chain couples TRBV19 to TRBJ2-7; D might be TRBD1 (6 bases). The germline V gene encodes CDR1 LNHDA and CDR2 SQIVND (reference sequence). This CDR3 contains 15 residues. Between the trimmed V and J ends, which lost 4 bases and 3 bases, there was a span of 16 bases. The CDR3 nucleotides are TGTGCCAGTAGTACCCCGGGCAGGGGAAACTACGAGCAGTACTTC. This gives the protein CASSTPGRGNYEQYF.